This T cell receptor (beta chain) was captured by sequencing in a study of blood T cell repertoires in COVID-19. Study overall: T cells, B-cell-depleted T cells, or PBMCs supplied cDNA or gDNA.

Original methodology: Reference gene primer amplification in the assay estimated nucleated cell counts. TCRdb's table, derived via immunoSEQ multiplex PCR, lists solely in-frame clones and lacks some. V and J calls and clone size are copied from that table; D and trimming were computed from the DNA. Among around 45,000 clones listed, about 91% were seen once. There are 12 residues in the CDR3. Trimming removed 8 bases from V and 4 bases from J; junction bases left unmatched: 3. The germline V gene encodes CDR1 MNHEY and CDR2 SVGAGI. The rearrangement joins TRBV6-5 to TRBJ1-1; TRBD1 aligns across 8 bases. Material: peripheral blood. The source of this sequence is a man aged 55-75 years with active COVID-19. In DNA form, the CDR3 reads TGTGCCAGCTACAGGGGGGGCACTGAAGCTTTCTTT. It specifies CASYRGGTEAFF.